Described below is a single T cell receptor (beta chain) sequence and its context. The antigen remains unidentified. This record comes from a study of T cell responses to AZD1222 COVID-19 vaccine. CDR1 and CDR2 from the germline V gene are MNHEY and SMNVEV (reference sequence). V was cut by 7 bases and J by 9 bases, with 19 bases left in between. The CDR3 sequence is 14 residues long. The method was immunoSEQ multiplex PCR; TCRdb's version includes in-frame clones alone and lacks a portion of them. Here the sample spans approximately 100,000 clones, 89% being singletons. General observations from the study: Samples come after the peak T cell response, not at day 14. Researchers report vaccine-associated CD4 TCRs spanning spike, with dominance at 160-218 and 743-854. In a largely white British group with more females than males, clonal diversity was possibly underestimated.

The V and J genes are TRBV27 and TRBJ1-5; the D is unclear. The sample was peripheral blood, taken on day 0 of AZD1222 vaccination. The clonotype was recovered from an adult in good health. The CDR3 sequence is CASIIGGLGRPQHF. The CDR3 region has the DNA TGTGCCAGCATCATCGGAGGCCTCGGACGGCCCCAGCATTTT.